One sample yielded the 24 T cell receptor beta chains listed below, sequenced in a study of T cell repertoires in cytomegalovirus infection. One entry per CDR3 protein, called by TCRdb with MiXCR from the reads. The top ten clones hold roughly 22% of a sample with tens of thousands of distinct CDR3 sequences, around 3.8% of them seen once. Material for sequencing was PBMCs. The receptors stem from a human donor in good health (CMV status not recorded). Some clones in this sample may be carry-over from other donors' samples.

The genes are TRBV7-2 and TRBJ1-1; D ambiguous. Germline CDR1 reads SGHTA; CDR2 reads FQGNSA. This CDR3 comprises 14 residues. The germline V and J ends were trimmed by 5 bases and 3 bases, with 13 bases remaining between them. This CDR3 reads CASSPIPGYTEAFF. In DNA form, the CDR3 reads TGTGCCAGCAGCCCAATTCCGGGGTACACTGAAGCTTTCTTT.

Many counts were recorded for this clonotype. This chain connects TRBV7-2 to TRBJ2-2; no clear D. Germline loops: CDR1 SGHTA, CDR2 FQGNSA. Trimming left V 4 bases short and J 5 bases short, with 8 bases between. The CDR3 extends over 13 amino acids. CDR3 DNA: TGTGCCAGCAGCTATCTAGGGACCGGGGAGCTGTTTTTT. Its translation: CASSYLGTGELFF.

This clonotype was picked up many times. The V call is TRBV15, the J call TRBJ1-1; D remains ambiguous. Germline values: CDR1 LNHNV, CDR2 YYDKDF (reference sequence). The ends were cut back, 0 bases at V and 1 base at J, with 3 bases in the middle. The CDR3 covers 13 residues. The CDR3 sequence is CATSRDPNTEAFF. The CDR3 coding sequence is TGTGCCACCAGCAGAGATCCGAACACTGAAGCTTTCTTT.

This clonotype appeared many times. The chain employs TRBV7-8 and TRBJ2-1, with TRBD1 matching 7 bases. The CDR3 loop spans 16 amino acids. The V and J ends lost 5 bases and 7 bases, in that order; junction bases with no gene match: 14. Germline assignment: CDR1 SGHVS and CDR2 FQNEAQ. The CDR3 region has the DNA TGTGCCAGCAGCCCCCTACAGGGGCCCCAAGTTAATGAGCAGTTCTTC. Its translation is CASSPLQGPQVNEQFF.

This clonotype has a count of ten or more. The chain couples TRBV7-8 to TRBJ2-1; 9 bases map to TRBD2. This CDR3 comprises 21 residues. Germline-derived CDR1 and CDR2 are SGHVS and FQNEAQ. J lost 7 bases, V lost 2 bases, and 24 bases had no gene match. The CDR3: CASSLFPKAGGLHKTLNEQFF. The CDR3 DNA is TGTGCCAGCAGCTTATTCCCCAAAGCGGGAGGCCTGCATAAAACTTTGAATGAGCAGTTCTTC.

This clonotype was recorded many times. The chain employs TRBV7-9 and TRBJ2-5, with 9 nucleotides matching TRBD1. Trimming at V came to 3 bases and at J to 3 bases, leaving 5 bases not matched to a gene. The CDR3 is 15 amino acids. Germline V gene data show CDR1 as SEHNR and CDR2 as FQNEAQ (reference sequence). CDR3 sequence: CASSFSWDREETQYF. Written as DNA, the CDR3 is TGTGCCAGCAGCTTCTCTTGGGACAGGGAAGAGACCCAGTACTTC.

This clonotype was seen ten or more times. This chain uses TRBV7-9 with TRBJ1-5; D call uncertain. Trimming shortened V by 5 bases and J by 3 bases, and 14 bases separated the two germline ends. The V gene's germline CDR1 is SEHNR and CDR2 FQNEAQ (reference sequence). This CDR3 contains 15 residues. The CDR3 spells CASSPSNSYNQPQHF. The CDR3, as DNA: TGTGCCAGCAGCCCGTCGAACAGCTACAATCAGCCCCAGCATTTT.

In its sample, this clonotype was seen many times. The rearrangement uses TRBV7-2 and TRBJ2-1, with a possible D match to TRBD1 (5 bases). Between the trimmed V and J ends, which lost 5 bases and 7 bases, there was a span of 12 bases. The CDR3 extends over 13 amino acids. Looked up from germline, CDR1 is SGHTA and CDR2 is FQGNSA. In DNA, the CDR3 is TGTGCCAGCAGCGGGGCTGCGCGTAATGAGCAGTTCTTC. Translation gives CASSGAARNEQFF.

In its sample, this clonotype was seen many times. The V call is TRBV7-2, the J call TRBJ1-5; the D gene is possibly TRBD1 (5 bases). Germline V CDR1 and CDR2: SGHTA, FQGNSA. The CDR3 contains 15 residues. Trimming stripped 5 bases from V and 7 bases from J, with 18 bases between. The CDR3 loop reads CASSQDAGPQQPQHF. In DNA, the CDR3 is TGTGCCAGCAGCCAAGACGCAGGGCCCCAGCAGCCCCAGCATTTT.

This clonotype was recorded at least ten times. The chain carries TRBV7-2 and TRBJ1-1; no definite D call. The length of the CDR3 is 13 residues. Germline loops: CDR1 SGHTA, CDR2 FQGNSA. V gave up 4 bases and J gave up 5 bases, with 11 bases separating them. This CDR3 reads CASSSEPVTEAFF. CDR3 DNA sequence: TGTGCCAGCAGCTCAGAACCCGTGACTGAAGCTTTCTTT. The full variable domain, its missing parts supplied by reference TRBV7-2 and TRBJ1-1, is GAGVSQSPSNKVTEKGKDVELRCDPISGHTALYWYRQSLGQGLEFLIYFQGNSAPDKSGLPSDRFSAERTGGSVSTLTIQRTQQEDSAVYLCASSSEPVTEAFFGQGTRLTVV.

Ten or more counts support this clonotype. The rearrangement joins TRBV11-2 to TRBJ2-1, with 9 positions matching TRBD2. Germline V lookup: CDR1 SGHAT, CDR2 FQNNGV. The CDR3 is 13 amino acids. V was pared by 4 bases and J by 9 bases, with 4 bases of the junction left unmatched. CDR3 DNA: TGTGCCAGCAGCTATAGCGGGGGCCTTGAGCAGTTCTTC. Translating it yields CASSYSGGLEQFF.

In its sample, this clonotype was seen many times. The V and J genes are TRBV4-3 and TRBJ2-1; no reliable D call. The CDR3 length is 15 residues. V lost 0 bases, J lost 4 bases, and 10 bases lay in between. Germline CDR1 is LGHNA and CDR2 is YSLEER. The CDR3 loop reads CASSQDERNYNEQFF. The CDR3 region has the DNA TGCGCCAGCAGCCAAGATGAGAGGAATTACAATGAGCAGTTCTTC.

This clonotype was recorded many times. The gene calls are TRBV7-2 and TRBJ1-4; 7 nucleotides align to TRBD1. The CDR3 sequence is 12 residues long. The ends lost 5 bases at V and 15 bases at J; junction bases unmatched: 9. Germline values: CDR1 SGHTA, CDR2 FQGNSA. The CDR3 sequence: CASSPRQGSMFF. The DNA of the CDR3 is TGTGCCAGCAGCCCTCGACAGGGTTCGATGTTTTTT.

This clonotype was recorded at least ten times. The V and J genes are TRBV5-6 and TRBJ2-7; possibly TRBD2 for D (6 bases). The V and J ends lost 2 bases and 0 bases respectively, with 9 bases between them. The germline CDR1 and CDR2 sequences are SGHDT and YYEEEE. This CDR3 comprises 14 residues. This CDR3 reads CASSFGTDSYEQYF. The DNA of the CDR3 is TGTGCCAGCAGCTTCGGGACTGACTCCTACGAGCAGTACTTC.

This clonotype was detected ten times or more. The chain has TRBV4-1 and TRBJ2-4; TRBD2 matches at 7 bases. The CDR3 has 20 residues. The germline gives CDR1 MGHRA, CDR2 YSYEKL. The trim removed 4 bases at V and 4 bases at J, leaving 22 bases unmatched. CDR3 nucleotide sequence: TGCGCCAGCAGCCCCCGACAGCGGGGAGAGTTAGGGAGAGAAAAAAACATTCAGTACTTC. Translation gives CASSPRQRGELGREKNIQYF.

Points on this clonotype: A read error may be the cause here, since a much bigger clone is one base away. This chain connects TRBV19 to TRBJ1-1; a weak D match, TRBD1 (6 bases). The CDR3 length is 13 residues. Germline V CDR1 and CDR2: LNHDA, SQIVND (reference sequence). Written as DNA, the CDR3 is TGTGCCAGTACCCCGGGGGCGAACAATGAAGCTTTCTTT. This encodes CASTPGANNEAFF.

The chain links TRBV5-1 to TRBJ2-5; tentatively, D is TRBD1 or TRBD2 (6 bases each). CDR1 SGHRS and CDR2 YFSETQ come from the germline V gene. The V end was cut by 4 bases, the J end by 5 bases, with 15 bases between. The CDR3 contains 14 residues. DNA for the CDR3: TGCGCCAGCAGCCCTAGGACTACAGGGGAGACCCAGTACTTC. This codes for CASSPRTTGETQYF. The entire variable domain, with the rest obtained from reference TRBV5-1 and TRBJ2-5, is as follows: KAGVTQTPRYLIKTRGQQVTLSCSPISGHRSVSWYQQTPGQGLQFLFEYFSETQRNKGNFPGRFSGRQFSNSRSEMNVSTLELGDSALYLCASSPRTTGETQYFGPGTRLLVL.

This clonotype was observed at least ten times. The V and J genes are TRBV7-2 and TRBJ2-5, with D maybe TRBD2 (6 bases). Germline V CDR1 and CDR2: SGHTA, FQGNSA. V lost 6 bases, J lost 4 bases, and 15 bases lay in between. This CDR3 comprises 14 residues. The CDR3 coding sequence is TGTGCCAGCAGGTTGCGCGGGGTAGGAGAGACCCAGTACTTC. Protein: CASRLRGVGETQYF.

At least ten counts were recorded for this clonotype. The J gene is TRBJ1-1, the V gene TRBV7-2; no reliable D call. CDR3 length: 13 amino acids. V was shortened by 6 bases and J by 2 bases, with 10 bases between the two germline ends. Per germline, CDR1 SGHTA and CDR2 FQGNSA. The CDR3 here is CASSQNFNTEAFF. CDR3 sequence (DNA): TGTGCCAGCAGTCAAAACTTCAACACTGAAGCTTTCTTT. The full variable domain, completed using reference TRBV7-2 and TRBJ1-1, is GAGVSQSPSNKVTEKGKDVELRCDPISGHTALYWYRQSLGQGLEFLIYFQGNSAPDKSGLPSDRFSAERTGGSVSTLTIQRTQQEDSAVYLCASSQNFNTEAFFGQGTRLTVV.

Many counts were recorded for this clonotype. This chain uses TRBV28 with TRBJ2-2, with TRBD2 identical over 7 bases. J lost 1 base, V lost 3 bases, and 5 bases had no gene match. The CDR3 consists of 16 residues. Germline CDR1 and CDR2: MDHEN and SYDVKM. The CDR3 loop reads CASSFLSGGNTGELFF. The CDR3 DNA is TGTGCCAGCAGTTTTTTGTCGGGAGGGAACACCGGGGAGCTGTTTTTT. The entire variable domain, with the rest obtained from reference TRBV28 and TRBJ2-2, is as follows: DVKVTQSSRYLVKRTGEKVFLECVQDMDHENMFWYRQDPGLGLRLIYFSYDVKMKEKGDIPEGYSVSREKKERFSLILESASTNQTSMYLCASSFLSGGNTGELFFGEGSRLTVL.

This clonotype was recorded at least ten times. The rearrangement uses TRBV7-9 and TRBJ2-7; 9 bases are a match to TRBD2. V shed 3 bases, J shed 4 bases, and the junction held 7 bases outside the gene matches. Germline V gene data show CDR1 as SEHNR and CDR2 as FQNEAQ (reference sequence). This CDR3 has 15 residues. The CDR3 sequence: CASSFGLATGYEQYF. In DNA form, the CDR3 reads TGTGCCAGCAGCTTTGGACTAGCGACTGGATACGAGCAGTACTTC.

At least ten counts were recorded for this clonotype. V is TRBV7-9 and J is TRBJ1-5; weak D call: TRBD1 (6 bases). V shed 5 bases and J shed 0 bases, with 14 bases lying between them. The CDR3 has 16 amino acids. Germline-derived CDR1 and CDR2 are SEHNR and FQNEAQ (reference sequence). Here the CDR3 reads CASSRDAGASNQPQHF. The CDR3 DNA reads TGTGCCAGCAGCAGAGATGCAGGGGCTAGCAATCAGCCCCAGCATTTT.

This clonotype was counted many times. The V gene is TRBV7-2, the J gene TRBJ1-3; D possibly corresponds to TRBD1 (6 bases). This CDR3 region has 16 residues. Germline CDR1 is SGHTA and CDR2 is FQGNSA. Trimming cost V 3 bases and J 6 bases, with 18 bases left between them. The CDR3 here is CASSFRSIGGQNTIYF. CDR3 nucleotides: TGTGCCAGCAGCTTTAGGTCTATCGGGGGGCAAAACACCATATATTTT.

This clonotype showed up just a few times. V and J are TRBV7-2 and TRBJ2-3, with D perhaps matching TRBD2 (6 bases). This CDR3 region has 13 residues. V lost 5 bases and J 2 bases, leaving 8 bases between the germline ends. Germline V gives CDR1 SGHTA, CDR2 FQGNSA. CDR3 DNA sequence: TGTGCCAGCAGCGCGGGATTCACAGATACGCAGTATTTT. The encoded protein is CASSAGFTDTQYF.